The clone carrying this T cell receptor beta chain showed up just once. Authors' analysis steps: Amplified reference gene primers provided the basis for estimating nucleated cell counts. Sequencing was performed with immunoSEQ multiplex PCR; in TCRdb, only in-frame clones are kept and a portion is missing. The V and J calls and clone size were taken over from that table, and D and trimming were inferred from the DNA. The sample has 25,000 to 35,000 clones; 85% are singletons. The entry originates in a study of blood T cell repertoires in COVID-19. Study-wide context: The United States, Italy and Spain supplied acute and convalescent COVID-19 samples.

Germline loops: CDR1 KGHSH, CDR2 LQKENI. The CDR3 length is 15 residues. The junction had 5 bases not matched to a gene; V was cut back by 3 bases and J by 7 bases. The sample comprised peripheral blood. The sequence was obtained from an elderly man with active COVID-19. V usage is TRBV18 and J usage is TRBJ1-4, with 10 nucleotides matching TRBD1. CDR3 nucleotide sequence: TGTGCCAGCTCACCTTCGAGGACAGGGGGTGAAAAACTGTTTTTT. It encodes CASSPSRTGGEKLFF.